This T cell receptor (beta chain) is from a study of PD-1 blockade in classical Hodgkin lymphoma. The CDR3 covers 15 residues. Germline V gene sequence: CDR1 SGHVS, CDR2 FQNEAQ. V shed 1 base and J shed 3 bases, with 12 bases lying between them. Indicated time point: cycle 4 day 1 (C4D1), after 6 weeks of nivolumab. Every patient was affected by relapse after autologous stem cell transplantation, while exposure to brentuximab vedotin was not uniform. TCRdb's copy holds only in-frame clones and misses some; the assay was immunoSEQ multiplex PCR. This sample has some 24,000 clones, with 72% found just once.

Sequences were derived from peripheral blood mononuclear cells (PBMCs), sampled before the fourth cycle of nivolumab. The chain is built from TRBV7-8 and TRBJ2-5, with D possibly TRBD1 on 5 matching bases. The sequence came from a human donor with classical Hodgkin lymphoma. The CDR3 DNA reads as TGTGCCAGCAGCTTAGAAGGTCTCAGGGAAGAGACCCAGTACTTC. This gives the protein CASSLEGLREETQYF.